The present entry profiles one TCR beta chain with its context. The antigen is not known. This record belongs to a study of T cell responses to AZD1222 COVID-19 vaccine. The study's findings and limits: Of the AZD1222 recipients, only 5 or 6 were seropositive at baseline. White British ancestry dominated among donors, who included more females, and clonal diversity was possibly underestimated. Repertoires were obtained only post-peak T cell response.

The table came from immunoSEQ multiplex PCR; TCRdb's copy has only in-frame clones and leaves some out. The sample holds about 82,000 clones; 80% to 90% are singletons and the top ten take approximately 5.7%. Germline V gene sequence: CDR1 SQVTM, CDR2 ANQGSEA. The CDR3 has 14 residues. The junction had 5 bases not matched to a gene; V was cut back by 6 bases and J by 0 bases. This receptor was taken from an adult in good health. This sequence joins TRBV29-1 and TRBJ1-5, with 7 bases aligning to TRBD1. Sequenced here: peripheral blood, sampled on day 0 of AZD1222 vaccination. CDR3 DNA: TGCAGCGTAGGGGGACAGAATAGCAATCAGCCCCAGCATTTT. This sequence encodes CSVGGQNSNQPQHF.